This TCR beta chain comes out of a study of identical twins. CDR1 DFQATT and CDR2 SNEGSKA come from the germline V gene (reference sequence). This CDR3 contains 13 residues. The V gene lost 3 bases and the J gene lost 7 bases, with 16 bases spanning the gap. A universal primer site arose from template switching, and cDNA bore unique molecular identifiers. TCRdb called the 5' RACE reads again in MiXCR, with one record for every CDR3 protein. The repertoire consists of just over 500,000 distinct CDR3 sequences, with under 25% occurring once and the leading ten covering around 0.9%. The same sample was also studied in work on T cells expressing NK-cell markers. This second report adds: It was sorted CD3+CD56-NKG2C+, CD3+CD56+NKG2C- and CD3+CD56+NKG2C+ T cells that provided the TCR beta repertoires. Each of six donors carried dominant NKG2C+ clonotypes accounting for roughly 1.0-7.5% of CD8+ T cells. Researchers report these clonotypes also headed the CD3+CD56-NKG2C+ fraction in several donors.

The V and J genes are TRBV20-1 and TRBJ2-7, with D possibly TRBD1 on 6 matching bases. The sequence was collected from a woman aged 18-29 years in good health. Sequencing used CD4+ T cells sorted from blood. CDR3 region: CSASWGQRHEQYF. The CDR3 nucleotides read TGCAGTGCTAGCTGGGGACAACGGCATGAGCAGTACTTC.